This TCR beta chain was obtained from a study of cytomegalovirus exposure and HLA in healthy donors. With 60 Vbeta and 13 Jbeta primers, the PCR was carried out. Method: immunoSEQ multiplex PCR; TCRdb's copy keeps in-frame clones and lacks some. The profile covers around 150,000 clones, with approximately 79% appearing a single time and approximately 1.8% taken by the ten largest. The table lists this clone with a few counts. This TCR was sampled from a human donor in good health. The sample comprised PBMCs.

The CDR3 DNA reads TGCGCCAGCAGTTATGTACCGGGACAGGGGGCTGGAGAGACCCAGTACTTC. Translation: CASSYVPGQGAGETQYF. The rearrangement joins TRBV5-1 to TRBJ2-5, with 12 bases matching TRBD1. The length of the CDR3 is 17 residues. Germline lookup yields CDR1 SGHRS and CDR2 YFSETQ. V was clipped by 5 bases and J by 4 bases; unmatched bases: 12.